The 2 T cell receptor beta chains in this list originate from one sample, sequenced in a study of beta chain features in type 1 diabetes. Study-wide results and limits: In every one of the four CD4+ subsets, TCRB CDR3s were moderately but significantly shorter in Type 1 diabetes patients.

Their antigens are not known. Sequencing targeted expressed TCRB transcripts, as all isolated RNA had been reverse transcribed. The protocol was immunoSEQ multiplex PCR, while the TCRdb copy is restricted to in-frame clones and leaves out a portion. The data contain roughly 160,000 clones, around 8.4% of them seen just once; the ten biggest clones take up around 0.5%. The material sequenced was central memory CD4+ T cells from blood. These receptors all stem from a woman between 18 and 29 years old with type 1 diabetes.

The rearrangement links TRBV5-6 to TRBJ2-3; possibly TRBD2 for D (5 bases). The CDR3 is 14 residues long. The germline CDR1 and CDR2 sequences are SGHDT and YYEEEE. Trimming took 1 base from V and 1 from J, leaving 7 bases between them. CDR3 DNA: TGTGCCAGCAGCTTGCTTAGCGGCACAGATACGCAGTATTTT. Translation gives CASSLLSGTDTQYF.

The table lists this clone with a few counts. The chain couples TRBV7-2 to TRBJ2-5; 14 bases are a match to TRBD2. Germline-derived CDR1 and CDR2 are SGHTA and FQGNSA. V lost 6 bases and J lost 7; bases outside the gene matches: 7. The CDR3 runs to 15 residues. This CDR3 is CASRRTSGGIGTQYF. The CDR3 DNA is TGTGCCAGCAGGAGGACTAGCGGGGGGATCGGGACCCAGTACTTC.